This TCR beta chain emerged from a study of cytomegalovirus exposure and HLA in healthy donors. Study-level findings and limits: Later analysis identified a missense DCLRE1C variant that was linked to TCR beta V- and J-gene trimming.

CDR3 length: 15 amino acids. J was trimmed by 3 bases and V by 7 bases; bases with no gene match: 12. The germline V gene encodes CDR1 MDHEN and CDR2 SYDVKM. This clone was recorded a few times. What it recognizes is unknown. It was with 60 Vbeta and 13 Jbeta primers that the PCR ran. Sequencing used immunoSEQ multiplex PCR; TCRdb keeps in-frame clones, though not all of them. The sample includes roughly 73,000 clones, roughly 74% of them seen just once. This TCR was recovered from a middle-aged man in good health and CMV-seronegative. The rearrangement uses TRBV28 and TRBJ2-7; 7 nucleotides align to TRBD2. What was sequenced was PBMCs. The CDR3 loop reads CASTPSPGGGYEQYF. For the CDR3, the DNA is TGTGCCAGCACCCCTTCGCCGGGGGGAGGCTACGAGCAGTACTTC.